This TCR beta chain stems from a study of identical twins. Findings of the study overall: Insertions were fewer in abundant cord blood beta clonotypes, whereas memory repertoires showed none of this pattern.

About this clonotype itself: Antigen unknown.

Template switching added a universal primer site, and cDNA bore unique molecular identifiers. TCRdb re-analysed the 5' RACE reads in MiXCR, keeping a single row per CDR3 protein. This table has approximately 1.8 million distinct CDR3 sequences, around 33% appearing once. Germline CDR1 is SGHAT and CDR2 is FQNNGV. The ends were cut back, 6 bases at V and 0 bases at J, with 12 bases in the middle. The CDR3 covers 14 residues. The sequence was obtained from a newborn girl in good health. Sample: cord blood. The chain couples TRBV11-2 to TRBJ2-7; possible D gene TRBD1, 6 bases. CDR3: CASSYMDSSYEQYF. The CDR3 DNA sequence: TGTGCCAGCAGTTATATGGACAGCTCCTACGAGCAGTACTTC.